The 32 T cell receptor beta chains given below trace back to one sample, sequenced in a study of T cells expressing NK-cell markers. TCRdb reanalyzed the 5' RACE reads and collapses them to one entry per CDR3 protein, without DNA. The sample has 300,000 to 450,000 distinct CDR3 sequences; the top ten hold 5% to 5.5%. Specimen: blood T cells: a sorted CD56 or NKG2C T cell subset, CD4+ or CD8+ T cells, or bulk PBMC T cells (not recorded which). The receptor source for this set is a man between 18 and 69 years old in good health.

J is TRBJ2-1 and V is TRBV7-3; as DNA is missing, the TRBD2 call by TCRdb cannot be tested. The length of the CDR3 is 16 residues. Germline values: CDR1 SGHTA, CDR2 FQGTGA. CDR3 sequence reads: CASSLNRDYKYNEQFF.

The chain employs TRBV29-1 and TRBJ1-2. The CDR3 consists of 13 residues. Germline values: CDR1 SQVTM, CDR2 ANQGSEA. CDR3: CSARSTPNYGYTF.

The chain employs TRBV3-1 and TRBJ2-5; TCRdb names TRBD2, which stays unverified in the absence of DNA. CDR1 LGHDT and CDR2 YNNKEL come from the germline V gene (reference sequence). The CDR3 runs to 16 residues. The CDR3 region is CASSQYGAGLQETQYF.

The chain uses TRBV7-9 and TRBJ2-1. This CDR3 region has 15 residues. Germline V gene sequence: CDR1 SEHNR, CDR2 FQNEAQ (reference sequence). This CDR3 reads CASSLFYGSYNEQFF.

The chain employs TRBV11-1 and TRBJ2-2; TCRdb names TRBD1, which stays unverified in the absence of DNA. The CDR3 has 13 amino acids. CDR1 is SGHAT, CDR2 FQDESV, per germline (reference sequence). The CDR3 loop reads CVLNPVAAGELFF.

The chain is built from TRBV27 and TRBJ2-2; no DNA is available, so the TRBD2 call from TCRdb remains unchecked. The CDR3 is 16 amino acids. Germline-derived CDR1 and CDR2 are MNHEY and SMNVEV (reference sequence). Here the CDR3 reads CASSTRGQRRGGELFF.

This chain joins TRBV18 and TRBJ2-1; the D call from TCRdb, TRBD2, cannot be confirmed without DNA. CDR1 and CDR2 (germline): KGHSH, LQKENI. The CDR3 runs 19 residues. CDR3 in amino acids: CASCTEMTSGGDSYNEQFF.

This chain joins TRBV15 and TRBJ2-1; TCRdb reports TRBD1, a call that lacks DNA to check it against. CDR3 length: 15 residues. The germline V gene encodes CDR1 LNHNV and CDR2 YYDKDF (reference sequence). CDR3 residues: CATSRGDRLYNEQFF. Variable domain in full (rest from reference TRBV15 and TRBJ2-1): DAMVIQNPRYQVTQFGKPVTLSCSQTLNHNVMYWYQQKSSQAPKLLFHYYDKDFNNEADTPDNFQSRRPNTSFCFLDIRSPGLGDTAMYLCATSRGDRLYNEQFFGPGTRLTVL.

The CDR3 spells CASSGGTGSTTDTQYF. This sequence joins TRBV5-1 and TRBJ2-3; lacking DNA, the TRBD1 call made by TCRdb goes unchecked. The CDR3 extends over 16 amino acids. From germline, CDR1 is SGHRS and CDR2 YFSETQ.

The chain links TRBV2 to TRBJ2-3; the D call of TRBD1 rests on TCRdb alone, since no DNA is present to check it. The CDR3 sequence is 17 residues long. Germline CDR1 and CDR2: SNHLY and FYNNEI. CDR3 in amino acids: CASSERGAVPSTDTQYF. The full variable domain, completed using reference TRBV2 and TRBJ2-3, is EPEVTQTPSHQVTQMGQEVILRCVPISNHLYFYWYRQILGQKVEFLVSFYNNEISEKSEIFDDQFSVERPDGSNFTLKIRSTKLEDSAMYFCASSERGAVPSTDTQYFGPGTRLTVL.

The chain joins TRBV12-3 or TRBV12-4 to TRBJ2-7. This CDR3 is built from 11 residues. The CDR3 spells CASSISYEQYF.

The chain carries TRBV7-6 and TRBJ2-5; the D call of TRBD1 rests on TCRdb alone, since no DNA is present to check it. The CDR3 totals 17 residues. The germline V gene has CDR1 SGHVS and CDR2 FNYEAQ. The CDR3 is CASSAEADRGLEETQYF.

The V gene is TRBV20-1, the J gene TRBJ2-3; TCRdb's D call of TRBD2 is untestable without DNA. Looked up from germline, CDR1 is DFQATT and CDR2 is SNEGSKA (reference sequence). CDR3 length: 18 amino acids. The CDR3 is CSASLSLARGVGADTQYF.

The gene calls are TRBV21-1 and TRBJ1-5; lacking DNA, the TRBD1 call made by TCRdb goes unchecked. TRBV21-1 is listed as a pseudogene. The length of the CDR3 is 15 residues. The CDR3 protein is CASSSRGYSNQPQHF.

The chain uses TRBV20-1 and TRBJ1-2; there is no DNA to check the TCRdb D call of TRBD1. CDR3 size: 12 residues. The germline V gene encodes CDR1 DFQATT and CDR2 SNEGSKA (reference sequence). CDR3: CSATEQGGGYTF.

The chain links TRBV4-2 to TRBJ2-6; the TRBD1 assignment by TCRdb is unverifiable without DNA. The CDR3 is 19 amino acids. The germline gives CDR1 LGHNA, CDR2 YNFKEQ. CDR3 loop: CASSPTPGQGVSGANVLTF.

J is TRBJ1-5 and V is TRBV7-8. The germline CDR1 and CDR2 sequences are SGHVS and FQNEAQ. This CDR3 is 13 amino acids long. CDR3 amino acids: CASSFGGDQPQHF.

The genes are TRBV11-2 and TRBJ2-4; no DNA is available, so the TRBD1 call from TCRdb remains unchecked. The length of the CDR3 is 12 residues. The germline gives CDR1 SGHAT, CDR2 FQNNGV. The CDR3 sequence: CASSSPGWGQYF.

This chain joins TRBV28 and TRBJ2-7. The CDR3 has 12 amino acids. CDR1 and CDR2 (germline): MDHEN, SYDVKM. The chain's CDR3 is CASSLTEGEQYF.

The J gene is TRBJ2-5, the V gene TRBV18. The germline V gene has CDR1 KGHSH and CDR2 LQKENI. This CDR3 contains 14 residues. The CDR3 spells CASSPGTALETQYF.

The CDR3: CASRGGGMNTEAFF. The chain links TRBV7-9 to TRBJ1-1. CDR3 length equals 14 residues. Germline CDR1 reads SEHNR; CDR2 reads FQNEAQ (reference sequence).

This chain uses TRBV28 with TRBJ2-3; no DNA is available, so the TRBD2 call from TCRdb remains unchecked. The CDR3 is 13 amino acids. Germline loops: CDR1 MDHEN, CDR2 SYDVKM. CDR3 amino acids: CATHSGGRDTQYF.

CDR3 amino acids: CASSSGQGAGNTIYF. This chain connects TRBV5-5 to TRBJ1-3; TCRdb proposes TRBD1, but this gene call is untestable without DNA. Germline assignment: CDR1 SGHKS and CDR2 YYEKEE (reference sequence). The CDR3 runs 15 residues. Based on the CDR3 plus reference TRBV5-5 and TRBJ1-3, the full variable domain is DAGVTQSPTHLIKTRGQQVTLRCSPISGHKSVSWYQQVLGQGPQFIFQYYEKEERGRGNFPDRFSARQFPNYSSELNVNALLLGDSALYLCASSSGQGAGNTIYFGEGSWLTVV.

V usage is TRBV20-1 and J usage is TRBJ2-1; TCRdb lists TRBD1, though no DNA is available to test this call. Germline V gives CDR1 DFQATT, CDR2 SNEGSKA (reference sequence). CDR3 length: 14 amino acids. CDR3 sequence: CSAPAQGVTNEQFF.

The CDR3: CASSQDLGLDLDTGELFF. V and J are TRBV3-1 and TRBJ2-2; TCRdb's assignment of TRBD2 cannot be checked, as there is no DNA. The CDR3 consists of 18 residues. The germline V gene has CDR1 LGHDT and CDR2 YNNKEL (reference sequence).

The J gene is TRBJ2-5, the V gene TRBV7-6; TCRdb's assignment of TRBD2 cannot be checked, as there is no DNA. The CDR3 has 17 residues. Germline loops: CDR1 SGHVS, CDR2 FNYEAQ. The CDR3: CASSGRLGTSREETQYF.

V is TRBV7-8 and J is TRBJ2-4; TCRdb's D call, TRBD1, is unchecked because there is no DNA. This CDR3 is 18 amino acids long. Germline V CDR1 and CDR2: SGHVS, FQNEAQ. CDR3 residues: CASSLYLTGGLAKNIQYF.

The V call is TRBV7-2, the J call TRBJ2-7; TCRdb calls TRBD1, which cannot be checked without DNA. This CDR3 is built from 12 residues. From germline, CDR1 is SGHTA and CDR2 FQGNSA. The CDR3 protein is CATGTVPYEQYF.

The chain employs TRBV25-1 and TRBJ2-5; the TRBD1 assignment by TCRdb is unverifiable without DNA. The CDR3 is 14 amino acids. The germline CDR1 and CDR2 sequences are MGHDK and SYGVNS. The chain's CDR3 is CASSNQRGRETQYF.

V usage is TRBV12-3 or TRBV12-4 and J usage is TRBJ1-3; TCRdb gives TRBD1 as the D gene, but with no DNA this cannot be confirmed. The CDR3 has 18 amino acids. The CDR3 loop is CASSRQGGAYFSGNTIYF.

This chain uses TRBV7-8 with TRBJ2-7. The germline V gene encodes CDR1 SGHVS and CDR2 FQNEAQ. The CDR3 consists of 17 residues. This CDR3 reads CASSHGYARVGSYEQYF.

The chain employs TRBV6-1 and TRBJ2-3; TCRdb's D gene call, TRBD2, goes unchecked for lack of DNA. This CDR3 is built from 16 residues. Germline V gene data show CDR1 as MNHNS and CDR2 as SASEGT. This chain's CDR3 is CASSPHNSLRTDTQYF.